A single sample gave rise to the 6 T cell receptor beta chains below, sequenced in a study of Graves' ophthalmopathy and Graves' hyperthyroidism. For repertoire sequencing, the TCR beta CDR3 regions were amplified from RNA transcripts. Second-round multiplex PCR came after first-round RT-PCR with HTBI primers. TCRdb re-analysed the multiplex PCR reads in MiXCR, keeping a single row per CDR3 protein. The sample lists about 380,000 distinct CDR3 sequences; roughly 15% were seen once. Input material: peripheral blood. These TCRs come from a woman between 18 and 29 years old with stable Graves' hyperthyroidism.

The chain couples TRBV2 to TRBJ1-1; 8 bases line up with TRBD1. Germline V lookup: CDR1 SNHLY, CDR2 FYNNEI. The length of the CDR3 is 12 residues. J gave up 5 bases and V 10 bases, and 6 bases lay outside the gene matches. CDR3 sequence (DNA): TGTGCCACCCAGGGGGCCGGGACTGAAGCTTTCTTT. Translation: CATQGAGTEAFF.

This clonotype was counted many times. The chain couples TRBV24-1 to TRBJ2-5; D is unresolved. In germline, CDR1 is KGHDR, CDR2 SFDVKD. Trimming removed 0 bases from V and 4 bases from J, with 5 bases in between. This CDR3 has 13 residues. CDR3 bases: TGTGCCACCAGTGATTTGGACGGAGAGACCCAGTACTTC. Translating it yields CATSDLDGETQYF.

This clonotype was observed at least ten times. A much larger clone sits a single nucleotide away, making a read error possible. The J gene is TRBJ1-1, the V gene TRBV28; TRBD1 is a possible D gene (6 bases). Between the trimmed V and J ends, which lost 6 bases and 1 base, there was a span of 9 bases. The CDR3 covers 13 residues. The germline gives CDR1 MDHEN, CDR2 SYDVKM. The CDR3, as DNA: TGTGCCAGCAGACCGACAGGGAACACTGAAGCTTTCTTT. Protein sequence: CASRPTGNTEAFF. The complete variable domain, with remaining parts taken from reference TRBV28 and TRBJ1-1, reads DVKVTQSSRYLVKRTGEKVFLECVQDMDHENMFWYRQDPGLGLRLIYFSYDVKMKEKGDIPEGYSVSREKKERFSLILESASTNQTSMYLCASRPTGNTEAFFGQGTRLTVV.

This clonotype was detected many times. This chain links TRBV6-5 with TRBJ1-1; no definite D call. Trimming left V 4 bases short and J 12 bases short, with 12 bases between. The CDR3 consists of 11 residues. Germline V gene lookup returns CDR1 MNHEY and CDR2 SVGAGI. The DNA for the CDR3 is TGTGCCAGCAGTTCATCCCTCGAGTCTTTCTTT. Translated: CASSSSLESFF.

This clonotype turned up a few times. A much more abundant neighbour one base away suggests this may be a read error. The chain has TRBV12-3 or TRBV12-4 and TRBJ1-1; tentatively, D is TRBD1 (5 bases). CDR3 size: 13 residues. DNA for the CDR3: TGTTCTACCCTCGGGGCTGTGGCGACTGAAGCTTTCTTT. The encoded protein is CSTLGAVATEAFF.

The rearrangement links TRBV6-2 or TRBV6-3 to TRBJ2-7; 9 bases map to TRBD1. The germline V gene encodes CDR1 MNHEY and CDR2 SVGEGT. The CDR3 totals 18 residues. With V trimmed by 0 bases and J by 1 base, 10 bases remained unmatched. CDR3 residues: CASSYSISGQGNSYEQYF. CDR3 sequence (DNA): TGTGCCAGCAGTTACTCGATTTCCGGACAGGGGAATTCCTACGAGCAGTACTTC.